A single sample is the source of the 30 T cell receptor beta chains below, sequenced in a study of T cell repertoires in ileal Crohn's disease (dated 2019 in TCRdb). Library creation used the immunoSEQ multiplex PCR assay. TCRdb stores this immuneACCESS table with in-frame sequences only. Part of the clones is absent; in the studies checked, under half of the shortfall reflects unresolved V genes, and no reason is known for the rest. Present in this sample are 25,000 to 35,000 clones, around 80% of which were seen just once. Together, the top ten hold 4.5% to 7% of the sample. The sequenced material came from ileal tissue. Receptor source: an adult with Crohn's disease.

The chain links TRBV29-1 to TRBJ1-6, with TRBD1 matching over 7 bases. The CDR3 has 13 residues. From germline, CDR1 is SQVTM and CDR2 ANQGSEA. V shed 5 bases, J shed 5 bases, and the junction held 3 bases outside the gene matches. The CDR3 DNA reads as TGCAGCGTTCAGACAGGGAATAATTCACCCCTCCACTTT. Translation: CSVQTGNNSPLHF.

This clone appeared a few times. Other DNA sequences in the sample encode the same CDR3. The V and J genes are TRBV9 and TRBJ1-2, with D possibly being TRBD1 (6 bases). The CDR3 is 14 amino acids. V was pared by 0 bases and J by 8 bases, with 14 bases between. The V gene's germline CDR1 is SGDLS and CDR2 YYNGEE. The DNA of the CDR3 is TGTGCCAGCAGCGTAGGAGGGGGGGCTGGGGGCTACACCTTC. Translating gives CASSVGGGAGGYTF.

The count of this clone is one. The chain joins TRBV7-3 to TRBJ2-3; possibly TRBD1 for D (6 bases). The CDR3 covers 15 residues. Trimming pared 5 bases from V and 2 bases from J, leaving 14 bases between. Germline CDR1 reads SGHTA; CDR2 reads FQGTGA. For the CDR3, the DNA is TGTGCCAGCAGCCTCCGAACAGGGAACACAGATACGCAGTATTTT. Translation gives CASSLRTGNTDTQYF.

This clone was recorded only once. CDR3 in amino acids: CASSQEPGQGAREQFF. The CDR3 DNA sequence: TGTGCCAGCAGCCAGGAACCGGGACAGGGGGCGCGTGAGCAGTTCTTC. The V call is TRBV4-2, the J call TRBJ2-1; 12 bases map to TRBD1. Losses at the gene ends were 3 bases for V and 9 bases for J; bases not matched to a gene: 9. The CDR3 loop spans 16 amino acids. Per the germline V gene, CDR1 is LGHNA and CDR2 is YNFKEQ.

V is TRBV2 and J is TRBJ2-7; D is possibly TRBD1 (5 bases). The V gene lost 0 bases and the J gene lost 1 base, with 13 bases spanning the gap. Germline-derived CDR1 and CDR2 are SNHLY and FYNNEI. The CDR3 has 16 residues. The CDR3 region is CASSEALRTGSYEQYF. The CDR3 DNA reads as TGTGCCAGCAGTGAAGCGCTTCGTACAGGATCCTACGAGCAGTACTTC.

DNA of the CDR3: TGTGCCAGCGGCGAGGACACTGAAGCTTTCTTT. Amino acid sequence: CASGEDTEAFF. The V gene is TRBV5-4, the J gene TRBJ1-1; D is ambiguous. V was clipped by 7 bases and J by 3 bases, with 7 bases between them. The CDR3 is made up of 11 amino acids. Germline V gene sequence: CDR1 SGHNT, CDR2 YYREEE (reference sequence).

The chain couples TRBV20-1 to TRBJ1-5; D is unclear. This CDR3 has 10 residues. Germline CDR1 reads DFQATT; CDR2 reads SNEGSKA (reference sequence). The CDR3 is CRTGNQPQHF. The DNA for the CDR3 is TGCAGGACGGGGAATCAGCCCCAGCATTTT.

The J gene is TRBJ2-7, the V gene TRBV19, with D uncertain. The CDR3 is 12 residues long. Germline V gene lookup returns CDR1 LNHDA and CDR2 SQIVND (reference sequence). The V and J ends lost 5 bases and 7 bases respectively, with 12 bases between them. The CDR3 nucleotides read TGTGCCAGTAGTCGAGATCCCGGTGAGCAGTACTTC. Translation gives CASSRDPGEQYF.

V usage is TRBV6-6 and J usage is TRBJ1-5, with TRBD1 matching over 8 bases. Germline-derived CDR1 and CDR2 are MNHNY and SVGAGI (reference sequence). The CDR3 length is 13 residues. V lost 5 bases and J lost 9; bases outside the gene matches: 6. CDR3 region: CASSRQGPSPQHF. Written as DNA, the CDR3 is TGTGCCAGCAGTCGACAGGGGCCGTCGCCCCAGCATTTT.

The chain employs TRBV21-1 and TRBJ1-5; TRBD1 is the table's D call, not checked against the DNA. TRBV21-1 is listed as a pseudogene. CDR3 size: 17 residues. The CDR3 DNA reads TGTGCCAGCAGCCTACCCCTCCGGGACAGGGACTATCAGCCCCAGCATTTT. Translated, it gives CASSLPLRDRDYQPQHF.

This sequence joins TRBV19 and TRBJ1-1, with 7 bases identical to TRBD1. The germline V gene encodes CDR1 LNHDA and CDR2 SQIVND (reference sequence). Trimming took 8 bases from V and 1 from J; bases not matched to a gene: 16. The CDR3 sequence is 17 residues long. This chain's CDR3 is CASGYGGRGRSNTEAFF. The CDR3 DNA sequence: TGTGCCAGTGGTTACGGAGGCAGGGGGAGATCGAACACTGAAGCTTTCTTT.

This clone was picked up a small number of times. The chain carries TRBV5-1 and TRBJ1-1; maybe TRBD1 (5 bases). With 0 bases removed from V and 4 bases from J, the gap between germline ends came to 10 bases. The CDR3 spans 14 residues. Germline V gene sequence: CDR1 SGHRS, CDR2 YFSETQ. For the CDR3, the DNA is TGCGCCAGCAGCTTGGCCCTGGGGGGCACTGAAGCTTTCTTT. It specifies CASSLALGGTEAFF.

Sample share makes this clone medium-sized. V is TRBV7-9 and J is TRBJ2-7, with 7 bases aligning to TRBD1. The germline gives CDR1 SEHNR, CDR2 FQNEAQ (reference sequence). This CDR3 is 16 amino acids long. Trimming cost V 5 bases and J 4 bases; bases outside gene matches: 14. CDR3 DNA sequence: TGTGCCAGCAGCCCGTCCTTCGGGGACAGAGGTTACGAGCAGTACTTC. Translating gives CASSPSFGDRGYEQYF.

CDR3 sequence reads: CASSLRTGSYGYTF. CDR3 coding DNA: TGTGCCAGCAGTTTAAGGACAGGGTCCTATGGCTACACCTTC. The rearrangement uses TRBV6-5 and TRBJ1-2; TRBD1 matches at 8 bases. The V segment lost 4 bases and the J segment 4 bases; nucleotides outside the gene matches: 5. Germline values: CDR1 MNHEY, CDR2 SVGAGI. This CDR3 is 14 amino acids long.

As for this clone: The same CDR3 arises from other DNA sequences in this sample as well. V and J are TRBV18 and TRBJ1-1; possible D gene TRBD1, 5 bases. The V gene's germline CDR1 is KGHSH and CDR2 LQKENI. The CDR3 has 14 amino acids. The V end was cut by 3 bases, the J end by 0 bases, with 8 bases between. The DNA for the CDR3 is TGTGCCAGCTCACCCGCAGGGTTGAACACTGAAGCTTTCTTT. It encodes CASSPAGLNTEAFF. The complete variable domain, with remaining parts taken from reference TRBV18 and TRBJ1-1, reads NAGVMQNPRHLVRRRGQEARLRCSPMKGHSHVYWYRQLPEEGLKFMVYLQKENIIDESGMPKERFSAEFPKEGPSILRIQQVVRGDSAAYFCASSPAGLNTEAFFGQGTRLTVV.

This CDR3 reads CASTDNPSGNTIYF. DNA for the CDR3: TGCGCCAGCACGGACAACCCGTCTGGAAACACCATATATTTT. The V call is TRBV5-1, the J call TRBJ1-3; possible D gene TRBD1, 5 bases. Per germline, CDR1 SGHRS and CDR2 YFSETQ. V lost 6 bases and J 1 base, leaving 11 bases between the germline ends. This CDR3 is 14 amino acids long.

The chain links TRBV30 to TRBJ1-1; unclear D gene. The CDR3 runs 14 residues. CDR1 GTSNPN and CDR2 SVGIG come from the germline V gene (reference sequence). V dropped 2 bases and J dropped 2 bases, with 12 bases sitting between them. The CDR3 nucleotides read TGTGCCTGGAGTCATGGACTTACCAACACTGAAGCTTTCTTT. It is translated as CAWSHGLTNTEAFF.

As to this clone: Other nucleotide sequences in the sample specify the same CDR3. J is TRBJ2-1 and V is TRBV27; 12 bases align to TRBD2. The ends lost 0 bases at V and 5 bases at J; junction bases unmatched: 2. CDR3 size: 16 residues. Germline CDR1 and CDR2: MNHEY and SMNVEV (reference sequence). CDR3 coding DNA: TGTGCCAGCAGTTTATCAAGACTAGCGGGGGACAATGAGCAGTTCTTC. Amino acid sequence: CASSLSRLAGDNEQFF.

J is TRBJ1-1 and V is TRBV7-6, with TRBD1 as a possible D gene (5 bases). The V and J ends lost 5 bases and 0 bases respectively, with 13 bases between them. Germline values: CDR1 SGHVS, CDR2 FNYEAQ. The CDR3 consists of 15 residues. The CDR3 DNA follows: TGTGCCAGCAGCCCAGGGAGGGGTCTGAACACTGAAGCTTTCTTT. Protein sequence: CASSPGRGLNTEAFF.

The DNA of the CDR3 is TGCGCCAGCAGCCCCCGGACAGACACAGATACGCAGTATTTT. Residues: CASSPRTDTDTQYF. The chain has TRBV5-1 and TRBJ2-3; D is possibly TRBD1 (6 bases). The V gene lost 4 bases and the J gene lost 2 bases, with 11 bases spanning the gap. In germline, CDR1 is SGHRS, CDR2 YFSETQ. The length of the CDR3 is 14 residues.

This clone qualifies as medium-sized. This same CDR3 is encoded by further DNA sequences in the sample. This rearrangement joins TRBV15 to TRBJ1-5, with 7 bases that match TRBD1. Trimming took 0 bases from V and 3 from J; bases not matched to a gene: 2. CDR1 and CDR2 from the germline V gene are LNHNV and YYDKDF (reference sequence). This CDR3 spans 15 amino acids. The DNA for the CDR3 is TGTGCCACCAGCAGAGACGGGACAGCCAATCAGCCCCAGCATTTT. Amino acids: CATSRDGTANQPQHF. Drawing the rest from reference TRBV15 and TRBJ1-5, the complete variable domain is DAMVIQNPRYQVTQFGKPVTLSCSQTLNHNVMYWYQQKSSQAPKLLFHYYDKDFNNEADTPDNFQSRRPNTSFCFLDIRSPGLGDTAMYLCATSRDGTANQPQHFGDGTRLSIL.

This clone was picked up one time. DNA for the CDR3: TGTGCCAGCCTAATAATTAAAGGGGCCCTTCTAAGCTCTGGAAACACCATATATTTT. Its translation is CASLIIKGALLSSGNTIYF. V usage is TRBV27 and J usage is TRBJ1-3; D perhaps matches TRBD1 (5 bases). V was pared by 8 bases and J by 0 bases, with 26 bases between. This CDR3 has 19 amino acids. Germline CDR1 MNHEY, CDR2 SMNVEV (reference sequence).

The chain couples TRBV10-3 to TRBJ1-2, with TRBD1 matching over 9 bases. Per germline, CDR1 ENHRY and CDR2 SYGVKD. V lost 5 bases and J lost 5; bases outside the gene matches: 18. The CDR3 is 18 amino acids. The CDR3 DNA is TGTGCCATCAGTTCGATACAAACCGGGACAGGGCTGCGGTATGGCTACACCTTC. This translates into CAISSIQTGTGLRYGYTF.

The chain is built from TRBV7-6 and TRBJ2-2; TRBD2 might be the D (5 bases). Germline CDR1 is SGHVS and CDR2 is FNYEAQ. The ends were cut back, 1 base at V and 6 bases at J, with 9 bases in the middle. The CDR3 length is 14 residues. The CDR3: CASSLGHGAGELFF. The CDR3 bases are TGTGCCAGCAGCTTAGGACACGGGGCCGGGGAGCTGTTTTTT.

This clone was seen only once. The CDR3 sequence: CASSRTTSGAYNEQFF. In DNA form, the CDR3 reads TGTGCCAGCAGCCGGACCACTAGCGGGGCGTACAATGAGCAGTTCTTC. The chain carries TRBV5-6 and TRBJ2-1, with TRBD2 matching 10 bases. With 4 bases clipped from V and 4 bases from J, the junction kept 8 bases outside the gene matches. The CDR3 is 16 amino acids. Germline V gives CDR1 SGHDT, CDR2 YYEEEE.

J is TRBJ1-6 and V is TRBV7-9; TRBD1 is a possible D gene (5 bases). The germline CDR1 and CDR2 sequences are SEHNR and FQNEAQ (reference sequence). V was clipped by 2 bases and J by 7 bases, with 9 bases between them. This CDR3 spans 14 amino acids. The CDR3 DNA is TGTGCCAGCAGCTTACAACAGGCAAATTCACCCCTCCACTTT. It is translated as CASSLQQANSPLHF. The full variable domain, with the rest looked up from reference TRBV7-9 and TRBJ1-6, is DTGVSQNPRHKITKRGQNVTFRCDPISEHNRLYWYRQTLGQGPEFLTYFQNEAQLEKSRLLSDRFSAERPKGSFSTLEIQRTEQGDSAMYLCASSLQQANSPLHFGNGTRLTVT.

V and J are TRBV7-9 and TRBJ1-4, with 7 bases aligning to TRBD1. The V segment lost 5 bases and the J segment 8 bases; nucleotides outside the gene matches: 11. The V gene's germline CDR1 is SEHNR and CDR2 FQNEAQ (reference sequence). CDR3 length equals 15 residues. CDR3 region: CASSPRQGRKEKLFF. Here the CDR3 DNA reads TGTGCCAGCAGCCCACGACAGGGACGTAAGGAAAAACTGTTTTTT.

Concerning this clone: Other DNA sequences of this sample code for an identical CDR3. V and J are TRBV10-3 and TRBJ2-7, with D unresolved. The V and J ends lost 2 bases and 4 bases respectively, with 6 bases between them. The CDR3 totals 12 residues. In germline, CDR1 is ENHRY, CDR2 SYGVKD. CDR3: CAISERGYEQYF. DNA of the CDR3: TGTGCCATCAGTGAGAGAGGATACGAGCAGTACTTC.

To note about this clone: This sample includes further DNA sequences coding for the same CDR3. V is TRBV15 and J is TRBJ2-2; TRBD2 matches 7 bases. The CDR3 sequence is 14 residues long. Germline assignment: CDR1 LNHNV and CDR2 YYDKDF (reference sequence). Trimming removed 0 bases from V and 6 bases from J; junction bases left unmatched: 1. The CDR3 spells CATSRDRGAGELFF. Here the CDR3 DNA reads TGTGCCACCAGCAGAGATCGGGGGGCCGGGGAGCTGTTTTTT.

CDR3: CASSLVSGTGTETQYF. For the CDR3, the DNA is TGTGCCAGCAGCTTAGTTTCCGGGACAGGGACGGAGACCCAGTACTTC. The gene calls are TRBV7-2 and TRBJ2-5; 9 bases align to TRBD1. The germline V gene encodes CDR1 SGHTA and CDR2 FQGNSA. V lost 1 base, J lost 5 bases, and 8 bases stayed unmatched. The CDR3 covers 16 residues.